Listed below are T cell receptor beta chains from one sample, sequenced in a study of blood T cell repertoires in COVID-19. Sequenced by immunoSEQ multiplex PCR; TCRdb stores in-frame clones only, minus some. This sample has approximately 320,000 clones; over 75% occur once, and the top ten carry more than 6%. The specimen sequenced was peripheral blood. The receptors were sampled from a human donor in a cohort sampled during active COVID-19. Both conserved end residues are trimmed from each CDR3. Fields, in order: V gene, J gene, CDR3 protein.

V gene: TRBV7-3
J gene: TRBJ2-1
CDR3 protein: ASSSKGLAYNEQF

V gene: TRBV9
J gene: TRBJ1-1
CDR3 protein: ASSERSGGAMNTEAF

V gene: TRBV19
J gene: TRBJ2-3
CDR3 protein: ASSIQASTDTQY

V gene: TRBV2
J gene: TRBJ1-6
CDR3 protein: ASRPRVNSPLH

V gene: TRBV5-1
J gene: TRBJ1-1
CDR3 protein: ASSLAGSQAEAF

V gene: TRBV24-1
J gene: TRBJ1-2
CDR3 protein: ATSDPRGEGYT

V gene: TRBV4-1
J gene: TRBJ2-6
CDR3 protein: ASSQGQGAPGANVLT

V gene: TRBV7-9
J gene: TRBJ1-1
CDR3 protein: ASSILMNTEAF

V gene: TRBV9
J gene: TRBJ1-2
CDR3 protein: ASSPAGNYGYT

V gene: TRBV4-2
J gene: TRBJ1-2
CDR3 protein: ASSQDQTGNYGYT

V gene: TRBV7-3
J gene: TRBJ2-1
CDR3 protein: ASSLEGVGQTDSYNEQF

V gene: TRBV19
J gene: TRBJ1-2
CDR3 protein: ASNRQGRGYT

V gene: TRBV4-1
J gene: TRBJ2-2
CDR3 protein: ASRQGYITGELF

V gene: TRBV3-1/TRBV3-2
J gene: TRBJ1-5
CDR3 protein: ASSPSLGQNQPQH

V gene: TRBV7-8
J gene: TRBJ1-2
CDR3 protein: ASSLRQANYGYT

V gene: TRBV29-1
J gene: TRBJ1-1
CDR3 protein: SVEVMNTEAF

V gene: TRBV14
J gene: TRBJ1-1
CDR3 protein: ASSPDPKWTAPGTEAF

V gene: TRBV24-1
J gene: TRBJ1-2
CDR3 protein: ATSDDSDGYT

V gene: TRBV29-1
J gene: TRBJ1-3
CDR3 protein: SIYSGNTIY

V gene: TRBV5-6
J gene: TRBJ2-2
CDR3 protein: ASSFRTSGGPNTGELF

V gene: TRBV12-5
J gene: TRBJ1-1
CDR3 protein: ASGLTANTEAF

V gene: TRBV14
J gene: TRBJ1-1
CDR3 protein: ASSLFGQTNTEAF

V gene: TRBV19
J gene: TRBJ2-4
CDR3 protein: ASSISPGGIGNIQY

V gene: TRBV11-2
J gene: TRBJ1-3
CDR3 protein: ASSETGTGNTIY

V gene: TRBV7-4
J gene: TRBJ1-1
CDR3 protein: ASRIDRDAEAF

V gene: TRBV10-3
J gene: TRBJ1-5
CDR3 protein: ATTGDSNQPQH

V gene: TRBV7-3
J gene: TRBJ1-2
CDR3 protein: ASSVQPSHGYT

V gene: TRBV27
J gene: TRBJ2-3
CDR3 protein: ANLSGGPRADTQY

V gene: TRBV30
J gene: TRBJ2-3
CDR3 protein: AWSRSGGSFSTDTQY

V gene: TRBV7-8
J gene: TRBJ2-5
CDR3 protein: ASSFSGANLETQY

V gene: TRBV5-6
J gene: TRBJ2-3
CDR3 protein: ASSLWRSAGWGTDTQY

V gene: TRBV7-9
J gene: TRBJ2-5
CDR3 protein: ASSTGQRAQETQY

V gene: TRBV9
J gene: TRBJ2-3
CDR3 protein: ASSPPGQILQY